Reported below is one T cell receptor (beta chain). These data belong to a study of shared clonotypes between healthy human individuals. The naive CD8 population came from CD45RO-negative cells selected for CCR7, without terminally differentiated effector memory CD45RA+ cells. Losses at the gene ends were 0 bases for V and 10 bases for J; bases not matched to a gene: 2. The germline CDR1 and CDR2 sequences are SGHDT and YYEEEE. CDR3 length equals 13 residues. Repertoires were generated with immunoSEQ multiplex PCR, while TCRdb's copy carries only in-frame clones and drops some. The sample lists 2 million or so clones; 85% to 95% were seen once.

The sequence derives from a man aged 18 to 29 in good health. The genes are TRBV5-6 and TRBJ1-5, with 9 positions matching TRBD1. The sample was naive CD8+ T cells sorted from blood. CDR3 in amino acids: CASSLDRGPPQHF. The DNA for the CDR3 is TGTGCCAGCAGCTTGGACAGGGGGCCACCCCAGCATTTT.